This TCR beta chain was identified during a study of intratumoral heterogeneity in liver cancer. Sampled areas showed no macroscopic necrosis or hemorrhage. TCRdb's table, derived via immunoSEQ multiplex PCR, lists solely in-frame clones and lacks some. The data hold tens of thousands of clones, with around 73% observed a single time. The source is a woman aged 65 to 85 with hepatocellular carcinoma. The input for sequencing was tumor-adjacent normal tissue, taken before any cancer treatment.

The CDR3 protein is CAVESGGFGNTIYF. The DNA for the CDR3 is TGTGCCGTAGAGAGTGGGGGCTTTGGAAACACCATATATTTT. The chain combines TRBV28 with TRBJ1-3, with D tentatively TRBD1 (6 bases). The CDR3 consists of 14 residues. V was pared by 11 bases and J by 3 bases, with 17 bases between. Germline CDR1 is MDHEN and CDR2 is SYDVKM.